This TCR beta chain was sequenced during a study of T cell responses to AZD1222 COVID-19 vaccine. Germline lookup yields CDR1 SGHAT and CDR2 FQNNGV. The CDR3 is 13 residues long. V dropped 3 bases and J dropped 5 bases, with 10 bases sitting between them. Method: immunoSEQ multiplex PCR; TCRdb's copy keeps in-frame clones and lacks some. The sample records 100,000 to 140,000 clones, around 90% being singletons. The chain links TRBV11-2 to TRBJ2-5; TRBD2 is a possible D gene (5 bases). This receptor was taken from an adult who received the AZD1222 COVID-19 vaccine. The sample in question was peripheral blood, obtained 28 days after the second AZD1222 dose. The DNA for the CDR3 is TGTGCCAGCAGCTTTGCGGGCGGGGAGACCCAGTACTTC. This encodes CASSFAGGETQYF.